This T cell receptor (beta chain) originates from a study of blood T cell repertoires in COVID-19. Study details: Researchers got acute and convalescent COVID-19 samples from the United States, Italy and Spain.

Sequencing used immunoSEQ multiplex PCR; TCRdb keeps in-frame clones, though not all of them. The sample lists a few hundred thousand clones; over 75% were seen once. Self-reported history from a screening survey and questionnaire set each donor's cohort. V was clipped by 2 bases and J by 2 bases, with 12 bases between them. This CDR3 has 15 residues. Germline-derived CDR1 and CDR2 are ENHRY and SYGVKD. The TCR originated in a woman aged 25-40 years who had recovered from COVID-19. The sample consisted of PBMCs or T cells enriched from blood (not recorded which). V gene TRBV10-3 combines with J gene TRBJ1-2; D gene uncertain. The CDR3, as DNA: TGTGCCATCAGTGAGGGTTTAGGAGAGAACTATGGCTACACCTTC. Its translation: CAISEGLGENYGYTF.